The clone carrying this T cell receptor beta chain was picked up a small number of times. Its antigen is not identified. The CDR3 has 13 amino acids. Deletions cut 9 bases from V and 4 bases from J, with 13 bases between. Looked up from germline, CDR1 is LNHDA and CDR2 is SQIVND (reference sequence). Arm-PCR of CDR3 regions and iRepertoire HTBI primers were the basis on which TCR beta libraries were built. MiXCR, run by TCRdb on the multiplex PCR reads, gives a single entry per CDR3 protein. Of some 430,000 distinct CDR3 sequences listed, about a fifth were seen once; the top ten hold roughly 7.1%. Time point reported: persistent/refractory GD, antithyroid drugs over 5 years with positive TRAb. RNA extracted from PBMCs served as the sequencing template. The data belong to a study of regulatory T cells in long-lasting Graves disease. General observations from the study: Persistent patients shared more public clonotypes (approximately 2,700) than newly diagnosed patients (about 1,000). The small sample size may have reduced accuracy. Favored gene segments in persistent disease were TRBV28, TRBJ1-2 and TRBJ2-5. Patients with persistent Graves' had lower TCR diversity than newly diagnosed patients.

The sequences come from peripheral blood mononuclear cells (PBMCs), collected when the disease was refractory, from a patient treated with antithyroid drugs. The TCR originated in a female donor with Graves disease. The chain is built from TRBV19 and TRBJ1-5; D is undetermined. The CDR3 DNA follows: TGTGCCAGGACCCGTGAGGTGAATCAGCCCCAGCATTTT. This translates into CARTREVNQPQHF. Filled out from reference TRBV19 and TRBJ1-5, the complete variable domain reads DGGITQSPKYLFRKEGQNVTLSCEQNLNHDAMYWYRQDPGQGLRLIYYSQIVNDFQKGDIAEGYSVSREKKESFPLTVTSAQKNPTAFYLCARTREVNQPQHFGDGTRLSIL.